The 14 T cell receptor beta chains in this list originate from one sample, sequenced in a study of graft-versus-host responses after intestinal transplantation. These receptors have no known antigen. Clones were sequenced by immunoSEQ multiplex PCR, and TCRdb holds only the in-frame ones, with some missing. The table lists about 86,000 clones, less than 90% of them singletons. Sequenced material: unstimulated CD4+ T cells sorted from spleen or lymph node cells, taken before transplant. These receptors were obtained from a human donor who was the organ donor for an intestinal transplant.

This clone was observed a handful of times. This sequence joins TRBV2 and TRBJ1-2; D is perhaps TRBD1 (6 bases). V shed 7 bases and J shed 4 bases, with 7 bases lying between them. This CDR3 contains 11 residues. CDR1 and CDR2 (germline): SNHLY, FYNNEI. CDR3 sequence reads: CASTGAYGYTF. DNA for the CDR3: TGTGCCAGCACAGGGGCCTATGGCTACACCTTC.

The DNA of the CDR3 is TGTGCCACAGGACTAGCGGGAGGACTATACGAGCAGTACTTC. It specifies CATGLAGGLYEQYF. V and J are TRBV28 and TRBJ2-7, with TRBD2 matching 14 bases. Germline V gene sequence: CDR1 MDHEN, CDR2 SYDVKM. Trimming at V came to 10 bases and at J to 4 bases, leaving 6 bases not matched to a gene. This CDR3 has 14 amino acids.

The CDR3 region is CASSLDPSSGRFYNEQFF. CDR3 DNA: TGTGCCAGCAGCTTGGACCCGTCTAGCGGGAGATTTTACAATGAGCAGTTCTTC. The rearrangement joins TRBV5-6 to TRBJ2-1, with TRBD2 identical over 10 bases. Trimming at V came to 0 bases and at J to 4 bases, leaving 10 bases not matched to a gene. This CDR3 region has 18 residues. Per germline, CDR1 SGHDT and CDR2 YYEEEE.

The chain recombines TRBV4-3 with TRBJ1-3; D remains unclear. In germline, CDR1 is LGHNA, CDR2 YSLEER. The CDR3 has 13 residues. The V and J ends lost 1 base and 4 bases respectively, with 5 bases between them. The CDR3 sequence: CASSQVAGNTIYF. The DNA of the CDR3 is TGCGCCAGCAGCCAAGTGGCCGGAAACACCATATATTTT.

The rearrangement uses TRBV5-1 and TRBJ2-7; TRBD2 matches 8 bases. CDR1 and CDR2 from the germline V gene are SGHRS and YFSETQ. The CDR3 covers 17 residues. With V trimmed by 6 bases and J by 4 bases, 18 bases remained unmatched. The CDR3, as DNA: TGCGCCAGCAACATAAACCCCGGCGGACTAGCCGTGTACGAGCAGTACTTC. It translates to CASNINPGGLAVYEQYF.

The chain combines TRBV7-9 with TRBJ2-2, with 10 bases that match TRBD2. Germline V gene sequence: CDR1 SEHNR, CDR2 FQNEAQ (reference sequence). The CDR3 sequence is 16 residues long. Unmatched junction bases numbered 8, after V lost 3 bases and J lost 7 bases. The CDR3 spells CASSFIAGGGDGELFF. The CDR3, as DNA: TGTGCCAGCAGCTTTATAGCGGGAGGAGGTGACGGGGAGCTGTTTTTT.

This rearrangement joins TRBV7-6 to TRBJ2-3, with 11 bases identical to TRBD2. This CDR3 has 15 amino acids. The germline gives CDR1 SGHVS, CDR2 FNYEAQ. The ends lost 6 bases at V and 2 bases at J; junction bases unmatched: 4. CDR3 DNA: TGTGCCAGCAGGGAGACTAGCGGGGCCACAGATACGCAGTATTTT. It yields the protein CASRETSGATDTQYF.

V gene TRBV5-1 combines with J gene TRBJ2-1; perhaps TRBD1 as D (5 bases). V lost 2 bases and J 3 bases, leaving 12 bases between the germline ends. This CDR3 is built from 15 residues. Germline V CDR1 and CDR2: SGHRS, YFSETQ. CDR3 DNA: TGCGCCAGCAGCTTAGATGTGACAGTCTACAATGAGCAGTTCTTC. Translation: CASSLDVTVYNEQFF.

This chain links TRBV9 with TRBJ2-7; 9 bases agree with TRBD1. The DNA end is a closer match to TRBJ2-5, so the J assignment may be wrong. The germline CDR1 and CDR2 sequences are SGDLS and YYNGEE. There are 16 residues in the CDR3. This chain's CDR3 is CASSVDSQGAVETQYF. In nucleotides, the CDR3 is TGTGCCAGCAGCGTAGACTCACAGGGGGCCGTAGAGACCCAGTACTTC.

The rearrangement uses TRBV15 and TRBJ2-6, with TRBD1 identical over 8 bases. This CDR3 is built from 16 residues. After removal of 6 bases from V and 1 base from J, the junction contained 5 bases not matched to a gene. CDR1 and CDR2 (germline): LNHNV, YYDKDF (reference sequence). The CDR3: CATRQGVISGANVLTF. DNA for the CDR3: TGTGCCACCAGACAGGGGGTCATTTCTGGGGCCAACGTCCTGACTTTC.

The chain has TRBV2 and TRBJ2-1; 11 bases agree with TRBD1. CDR3 size: 13 residues. The germline V gene has CDR1 SNHLY and CDR2 FYNNEI. V lost 8 bases to trimming and J lost 4 bases; unmatched junction nucleotides: 1. CDR3 DNA sequence: TGTGCCAGCCGGGACAGGGGGTACAATGAGCAGTTCTTC. The encoded protein is CASRDRGYNEQFF.

The count of this clone is one. The V and J genes are TRBV29-1 and TRBJ2-3; 8 bases are shared with TRBD2. The CDR3 is made up of 15 amino acids. Trimming at V came to 6 bases and at J to 4 bases, leaving 12 bases not matched to a gene. Germline V CDR1 and CDR2: SQVTM, ANQGSEA. CDR3 sequence reads: CSVQPGGASPDTQYF. CDR3 nucleotide sequence: TGCAGCGTCCAACCGGGGGGGGCATCCCCAGATACGCAGTATTTT.

This rearrangement joins TRBV7-6 to TRBJ1-1; TRBD1 agrees at 8 bases. Trimming took 2 bases from V and 8 from J; bases not matched to a gene: 10. The CDR3 consists of 15 residues. From germline, CDR1 is SGHVS and CDR2 FNYEAQ. The chain's CDR3 is CASSLPGGTGGEAFF. The CDR3 coding sequence is TGTGCCAGCAGCTTACCTGGGGGGACAGGAGGAGAAGCTTTCTTT.

The chain recombines TRBV7-2 with TRBJ2-1; D may be TRBD2 (5 bases). This CDR3 has 13 amino acids. CDR1 is SGHTA, CDR2 FQGNSA, per germline. V lost 5 bases and J lost 4, with 9 bases in between. This CDR3 is CASSPDWYNEQFF. In DNA form, the CDR3 reads TGTGCCAGCAGCCCGGACTGGTACAATGAGCAGTTCTTC.